One sample yielded the 14 T cell receptor beta chains listed below, sequenced in a study of cytomegalovirus exposure and HLA in healthy donors (TCRdb year 2017). Library prep was done by the immunoSEQ multiplex PCR assay. The multiplex PCR relied on a mix of 60 forward primers for TCR Vbeta segments and 13 reverse primers for TCR Jbeta segments. As stored in TCRdb, this immuneACCESS dataset retains in-frame rearrangements with V and J assigned. A fraction of the clones does not appear; measured against another copy, unresolved V genes explain less than half of the discrepancy, and the remainder lacks a known reason. Present in this sample are tens of thousands of clones, 86% of which were seen just once. 9.2% of the sample is held by the ten biggest clonotypes. Sequencing was carried out using PBMCs. These receptors were collected from a man aged 25-45 years in good health and CMV-seropositive.

This clone occurred a few times. The rearrangement uses TRBV19 and TRBJ2-7, with TRBD1 matching 8 bases. CDR1 and CDR2 from the germline V gene are LNHDA and SQIVND (reference sequence). This CDR3 spans 15 amino acids. Trimming removed 6 bases from V and 1 base from J; junction bases left unmatched: 8. The chain's CDR3 is CASSPDRGGSYEQYF. The CDR3 DNA is TGTGCCAGTAGCCCCGACAGGGGTGGGTCCTACGAGCAGTACTTC.

This clone was detected only once. The CDR3, as DNA: TGCAGCGTTGATGGGGGACTAGGGGTAGATACGCAGTATTTT. Protein product: CSVDGGLGVDTQYF. J is TRBJ2-3 and V is TRBV29-1, with 8 bases that match TRBD2. CDR3 length: 14 amino acids. V lost 3 bases and J lost 5; bases outside the gene matches: 7. Per the germline V gene, CDR1 is SQVTM and CDR2 is ANQGSEA.

This rearrangement joins TRBV5-5 to TRBJ2-2; tentatively, D is TRBD1 (6 bases). This CDR3 spans 15 amino acids. Germline V gene lookup returns CDR1 SGHKS and CDR2 YYEKEE (reference sequence). Deletions cut 5 bases from V and 1 base from J, with 12 bases between. For the CDR3, the DNA is TGTGCCAGCAGACCGACGGGACAGAACACCGGGGAGCTGTTTTTT. Translation gives CASRPTGQNTGELFF.

The chain joins TRBV5-1 to TRBJ2-1; TRBD2 is a possible D gene (6 bases). Germline assignment: CDR1 SGHRS and CDR2 YFSETQ. The CDR3 contains 15 residues. The V and J ends lost 6 bases and 2 bases respectively, with 15 bases between them. CDR3 residues: CASTTGGQTYNEQFF. The CDR3 DNA follows: TGCGCCAGCACCACCGGGGGTCAGACCTACAATGAGCAGTTCTTC.

The rearrangement joins TRBV29-1 to TRBJ2-1; a possible D gene is TRBD2 (6 bases). Trimming shortened V by 5 bases and J by 10 bases, and 18 bases separated the two germline ends. This CDR3 region has 13 residues. CDR1 and CDR2 from the germline V gene are SQVTM and ANQGSEA. CDR3 nucleotide sequence: TGCAGCGTTCGGAGGGATGCGGAGCGAGAGCAGTTCTTC. Protein sequence: CSVRRDAEREQFF.

This chain links TRBV28 with TRBJ1-4; D may be TRBD1 (5 bases). This CDR3 region has 18 residues. The germline gives CDR1 MDHEN, CDR2 SYDVKM. Trimming stripped 5 bases from V and 0 bases from J, with 19 bases between. The CDR3 DNA sequence: TGTGCCAGCAGTCCATCGGGGGTCGGACTTGCAACTAATGAAAAACTGTTTTTT. Translated: CASSPSGVGLATNEKLFF.

This rearrangement joins TRBV7-9 to TRBJ2-1; 14 nucleotides match TRBD2. J was trimmed by 5 bases and V by 4 bases; bases with no gene match: 1. This CDR3 has 15 residues. Germline CDR1 SEHNR, CDR2 FQNEAQ (reference sequence). CDR3 in DNA: TGTGCCAGCAGCTGGGGACTAGCGGGGGACAATGAGCAGTTCTTC. It specifies CASSWGLAGDNEQFF.

The genes are TRBV6-5 and TRBJ2-2; D gene unclear. Germline CDR1 and CDR2: MNHEY and SVGAGI. The CDR3 is made up of 11 amino acids. Trimming removed 5 bases from V and 5 bases from J, with 3 bases in between. The CDR3 sequence is CASSLTGELFF. The CDR3 region has the DNA TGTGCCAGCAGTCTTACCGGGGAGCTGTTTTTT.

V and J are TRBV6-5 and TRBJ1-5; weak D call: TRBD1 (5 bases). This CDR3 spans 13 amino acids. The V end lost 4 bases, the J end lost 4 bases, and 8 bases lay between the germline ends. Germline V lookup: CDR1 MNHEY, CDR2 SVGAGI. The CDR3 spells CASSFGGNQPQHF. In DNA form, the CDR3 reads TGTGCCAGCAGTTTCGGGGGGAATCAGCCCCAGCATTTT.

The chain has TRBV4-1 and TRBJ2-5; TRBD2 aligns across 14 bases. Per germline, CDR1 MGHRA and CDR2 YSYEKL. The CDR3 spans 16 residues. The trim removed 0 bases at V and 4 bases at J, leaving 1 base unmatched. The CDR3 coding sequence is TGCGCCAGCAGCCAAGAAGGGACTAGCGGGAGAGAGACCCAGTACTTC. Its protein product is CASSQEGTSGRETQYF.

The gene calls are TRBV6-5 and TRBJ1-1; 9 bases are a match to TRBD1. V gave up 0 bases and J gave up 10 bases; unmatched junction bases: 6. This CDR3 is built from 14 residues. CDR1 and CDR2 from the germline V gene are MNHEY and SVGAGI. CDR3 in DNA: TGTGCCAGCAGTTACTCCGATAAGACAGGGGGAGCTTTCTTT. It yields the protein CASSYSDKTGGAFF.

The chain is built from TRBV28 and TRBJ1-4; no definite D call. V dropped 6 bases and J dropped 2 bases, with 7 bases sitting between them. This CDR3 spans 13 amino acids. Germline V lookup: CDR1 MDHEN, CDR2 SYDVKM. The CDR3 loop reads CASSGETNEKLFF. The CDR3 region has the DNA TGTGCCAGCAGCGGTGAGACTAATGAAAAACTGTTTTTT.

Here the CDR3 DNA reads TGTGCCAGCAGCTTATCGGTTGCACAGCAGGATACCTTC. It yields the protein CASSLSVAQQDTF. The chain joins TRBV7-9 to TRBJ1-2; D unclear. Per germline, CDR1 SEHNR and CDR2 FQNEAQ (reference sequence). Trimming removed 2 bases from V and 14 bases from J, with 18 bases in between. There are 13 residues in the CDR3.

A few counts support this clone. The genes are TRBV4-1 and TRBJ1-5; D call uncertain. Trimming took off 4 bases at V and 3 bases at J, with 13 bases between the two ends. The germline V gene has CDR1 MGHRA and CDR2 YSYEKL. CDR3 length: 15 amino acids. CDR3 loop: CASSPYSSFNQPQHF. In DNA form, the CDR3 reads TGCGCCAGCAGCCCCTATAGCAGTTTCAATCAGCCCCAGCATTTT.